The 9 T cell receptor beta chains below all came from one sample that was sequenced in a study of blood T cell repertoires in COVID-19. TCRdb keeps only in-frame clones here, not all; method: immunoSEQ multiplex PCR. The data contain 140,000 to 150,000 clones, roughly 84% of them seen just once; the ten biggest clones take up about 8.9%. Sequencing was carried out using peripheral blood. These TCRs come from a man in his thirties or forties with COVID-19, enrolled during active disease.

The V gene is TRBV6-5, the J gene TRBJ2-7; 8 nucleotides match TRBD1. In germline, CDR1 is MNHEY, CDR2 SVGAGI. The CDR3 consists of 16 residues. J was trimmed by 2 bases and V by 1 base; bases with no gene match: 7. CDR3 loop: CASSYLPGQAPYEQYF. The DNA for the CDR3 is TGTGCCAGCAGTTACTTACCGGGACAGGCTCCCTACGAGCAGTACTTC.

As DNA, the CDR3 is TGCGCCAGCGGGCCGACTAGCGGGATCTCCTACAATGAGCAGTTCTTC. The encoded protein is CASGPTSGISYNEQFF. The chain is built from TRBV5-1 and TRBJ2-1; 11 bases align to TRBD2. Germline CDR1 reads SGHRS; CDR2 reads YFSETQ. The V segment lost 7 bases and the J segment 0 bases; nucleotides outside the gene matches: 6. This CDR3 is 16 amino acids long.

The gene calls are TRBV11-2 and TRBJ1-6, with a possible D match to TRBD1 (6 bases). Germline V lookup: CDR1 SGHAT, CDR2 FQNNGV. The V gene lost 4 bases and the J gene lost 7 bases, with 17 bases spanning the gap. This CDR3 is 16 amino acids long. As DNA, the CDR3 is TGTGCCAGCAGCTCCACTAGAGGGGGGGTAAATTCACCCCTCCACTTT. Residues: CASSSTRGGVNSPLHF.

This clone was seen a single time. The genes are TRBV5-5 and TRBJ1-6; possible D gene TRBD1, 5 bases. Trimming pared 5 bases from V and 4 bases from J, leaving 13 bases between. Germline-derived CDR1 and CDR2 are SGHKS and YYEKEE (reference sequence). CDR3 length equals 15 residues. In DNA, the CDR3 is TGTGCCAGCAGTGACAGATTTAATTATAATTCACCCCTCCACTTT. Its protein is CASSDRFNYNSPLHF.

V gene TRBV7-8 combines with J gene TRBJ2-7; D possibly corresponds to TRBD1 (6 bases). Trimming cost V 5 bases and J 0 bases, with 14 bases left between them. Per the germline V gene, CDR1 is SGHVS and CDR2 is FQNEAQ. The CDR3 length is 15 residues. DNA for the CDR3: TGTGCCAGCAGCCCGCGCAGGGACACCTCCTACGAGCAGTACTTC. This translates into CASSPRRDTSYEQYF.

The CDR3 loop reads CASSQEIGTGSYEQYF. DNA of the CDR3: TGCGCCAGCAGCCAAGAAATCGGGACAGGGTCCTACGAGCAGTACTTC. The gene calls are TRBV4-3 and TRBJ2-7; 9 nucleotides agree with TRBD1. CDR1 and CDR2 from the germline V gene are LGHNA and YSLEER. With 0 bases clipped from V and 1 base from J, the junction kept 4 bases outside the gene matches. CDR3 length equals 16 residues.

V is TRBV28 and J is TRBJ1-5; a possible D gene is TRBD1 (6 bases). Germline V CDR1 and CDR2: MDHEN, SYDVKM. This CDR3 has 16 amino acids. V was cut by 6 bases and J by 2 bases, with 17 bases left in between. CDR3 DNA: TGTGCCAGCAGCGAAACACAGGGTGGGGGCAATCAGCCCCAGCATTTT. Amino acid sequence: CASSETQGGGNQPQHF.

The V and J genes are TRBV4-1 and TRBJ2-5; no clear D. V shed 5 bases and J shed 4 bases, with 17 bases lying between them. Germline V gives CDR1 MGHRA, CDR2 YSYEKL. The CDR3 totals 15 residues. CDR3 protein: CASSTRHSLGETQYF. CDR3 coding DNA: TGCGCCAGCAGCACTCGACATTCCCTGGGAGAGACCCAGTACTTC.

This chain links TRBV27 with TRBJ2-7; 14 bases are a match to TRBD2. After removal of 6 bases from V and 4 bases from J, the junction contained 5 bases not matched to a gene. Germline CDR1 and CDR2: MNHEY and SMNVEV (reference sequence). This CDR3 contains 15 residues. This chain's CDR3 is CASSQTSGRAYEQYF. Here the CDR3 DNA reads TGTGCCAGCAGCCAGACTAGCGGGAGGGCATACGAGCAGTACTTC.